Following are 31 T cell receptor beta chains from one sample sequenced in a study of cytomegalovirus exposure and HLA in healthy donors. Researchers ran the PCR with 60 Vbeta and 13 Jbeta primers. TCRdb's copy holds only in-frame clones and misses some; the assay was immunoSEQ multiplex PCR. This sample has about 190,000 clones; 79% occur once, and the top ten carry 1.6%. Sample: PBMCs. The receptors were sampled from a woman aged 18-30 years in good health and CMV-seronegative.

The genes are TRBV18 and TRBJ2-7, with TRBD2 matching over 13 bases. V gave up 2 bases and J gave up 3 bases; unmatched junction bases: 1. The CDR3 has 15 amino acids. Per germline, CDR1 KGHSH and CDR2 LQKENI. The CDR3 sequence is CASSPGTSGVYEQYF. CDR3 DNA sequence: TGTGCCAGCTCACCAGGGACTAGCGGGGTCTACGAGCAGTACTTC.

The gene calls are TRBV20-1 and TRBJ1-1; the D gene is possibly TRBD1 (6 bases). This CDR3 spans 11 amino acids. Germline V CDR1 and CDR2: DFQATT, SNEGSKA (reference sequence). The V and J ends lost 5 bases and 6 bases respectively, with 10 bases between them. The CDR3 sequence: CSARRGSEAFF. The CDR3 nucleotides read TGCAGTGCTCGAAGGGGGTCTGAAGCTTTCTTT.

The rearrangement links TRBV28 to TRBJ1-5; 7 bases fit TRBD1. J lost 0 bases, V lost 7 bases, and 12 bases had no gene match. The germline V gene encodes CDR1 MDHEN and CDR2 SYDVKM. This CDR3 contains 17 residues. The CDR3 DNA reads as TGTGCCAGCACCCAGAGGATGACAGGGAATAGCAATCAGCCCCAGCATTTT. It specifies CASTQRMTGNSNQPQHF.

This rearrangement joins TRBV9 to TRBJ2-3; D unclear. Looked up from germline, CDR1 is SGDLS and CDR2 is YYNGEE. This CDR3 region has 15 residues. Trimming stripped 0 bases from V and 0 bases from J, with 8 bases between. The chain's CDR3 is CASSVEVTSTDTQYF. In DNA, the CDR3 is TGTGCCAGCAGCGTAGAAGTAACAAGCACAGATACGCAGTATTTT.

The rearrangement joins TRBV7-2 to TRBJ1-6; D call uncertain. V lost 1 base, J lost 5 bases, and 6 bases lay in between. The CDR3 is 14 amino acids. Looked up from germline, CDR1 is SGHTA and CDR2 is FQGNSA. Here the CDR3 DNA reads TGTGCCAGCAGCTTAGACAGAAATAATTCACCCCTCCACTTT. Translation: CASSLDRNNSPLHF.

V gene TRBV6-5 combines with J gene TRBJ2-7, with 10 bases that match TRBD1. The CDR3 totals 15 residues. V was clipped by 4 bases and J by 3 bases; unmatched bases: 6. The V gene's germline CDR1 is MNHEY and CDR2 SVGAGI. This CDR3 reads CASSLGGTGDYEQYF. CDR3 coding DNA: TGTGCCAGCAGTTTAGGCGGGACAGGGGACTACGAGCAGTACTTC.

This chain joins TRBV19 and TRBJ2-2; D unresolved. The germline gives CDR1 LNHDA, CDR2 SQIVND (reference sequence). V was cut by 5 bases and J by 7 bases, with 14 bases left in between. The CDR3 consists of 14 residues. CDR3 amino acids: CASSPFYPGGELFF. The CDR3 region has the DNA TGTGCCAGTAGTCCCTTTTACCCAGGCGGGGAGCTGTTTTTT.

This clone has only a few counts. This CDR3 reads CASSSASGTYEQYF. The CDR3 DNA is TGCGCCAGCAGCTCAGCTAGCGGGACCTACGAGCAGTACTTC. The chain joins TRBV5-1 to TRBJ2-7; 9 bases fit TRBD2. The germline V gene has CDR1 SGHRS and CDR2 YFSETQ. J gave up 2 bases and V 3 bases, and 3 bases lay outside the gene matches. This CDR3 is built from 14 residues. The full variable domain, with the rest looked up from reference TRBV5-1 and TRBJ2-7, is KAGVTQTPRYLIKTRGQQVTLSCSPISGHRSVSWYQQTPGQGLQFLFEYFSETQRNKGNFPGRFSGRQFSNSRSEMNVSTLELGDSALYLCASSSASGTYEQYFGPGTRLTVT.

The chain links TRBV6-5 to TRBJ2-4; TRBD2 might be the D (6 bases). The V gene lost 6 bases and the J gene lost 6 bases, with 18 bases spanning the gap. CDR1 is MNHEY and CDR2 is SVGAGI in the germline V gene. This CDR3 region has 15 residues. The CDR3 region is CASSPSGVAGNIQYF. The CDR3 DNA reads TGTGCCAGCAGCCCATCGGGAGTCGCAGGAAACATTCAGTACTTC.

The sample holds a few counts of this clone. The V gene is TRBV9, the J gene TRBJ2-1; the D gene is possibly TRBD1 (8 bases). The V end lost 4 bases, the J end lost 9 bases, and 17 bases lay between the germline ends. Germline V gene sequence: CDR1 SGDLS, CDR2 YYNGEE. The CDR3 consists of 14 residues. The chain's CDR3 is CASSITGGVSEQFF. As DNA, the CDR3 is TGTGCCAGCAGCATTACAGGGGGGGTTAGTGAGCAGTTCTTC.

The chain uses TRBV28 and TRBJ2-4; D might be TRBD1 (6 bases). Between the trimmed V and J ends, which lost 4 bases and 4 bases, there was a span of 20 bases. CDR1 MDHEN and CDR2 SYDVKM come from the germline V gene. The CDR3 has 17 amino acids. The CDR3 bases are TGTGCCAGCAGTTACCCTCCCCTCAGGACAGCAAAAAACATTCAGTACTTC. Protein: CASSYPPLRTAKNIQYF.

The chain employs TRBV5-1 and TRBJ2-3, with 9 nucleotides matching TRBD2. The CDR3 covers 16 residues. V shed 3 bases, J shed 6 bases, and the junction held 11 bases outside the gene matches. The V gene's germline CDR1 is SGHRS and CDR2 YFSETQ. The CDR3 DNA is TGCGCCAGCAGCTACCGGGGCGGGGGGGACTGGGATACGCAGTATTTT. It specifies CASSYRGGGDWDTQYF.

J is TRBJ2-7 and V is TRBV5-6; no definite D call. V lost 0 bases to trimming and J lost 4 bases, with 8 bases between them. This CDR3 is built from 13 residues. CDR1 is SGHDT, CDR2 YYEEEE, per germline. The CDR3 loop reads CASSLVGGYEQYF. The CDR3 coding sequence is TGTGCCAGCAGCTTGGTTGGCGGATACGAGCAGTACTTC. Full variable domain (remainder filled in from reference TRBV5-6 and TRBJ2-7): DAGVTQSPTHLIKTRGQQVTLRCSPKSGHDTVSWYQQALGQGPQFIFQYYEEEERQRGNFPDRFSGHQFPNYSSELNVNALLLGDSALYLCASSLVGGYEQYFGPGTRLTVT.

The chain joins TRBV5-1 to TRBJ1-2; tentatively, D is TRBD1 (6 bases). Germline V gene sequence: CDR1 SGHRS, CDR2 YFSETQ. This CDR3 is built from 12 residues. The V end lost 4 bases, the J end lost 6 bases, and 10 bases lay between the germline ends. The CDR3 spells CASSPQGNGYTF. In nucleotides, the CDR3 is TGCGCCAGCAGCCCACAGGGCAATGGCTACACCTTC.

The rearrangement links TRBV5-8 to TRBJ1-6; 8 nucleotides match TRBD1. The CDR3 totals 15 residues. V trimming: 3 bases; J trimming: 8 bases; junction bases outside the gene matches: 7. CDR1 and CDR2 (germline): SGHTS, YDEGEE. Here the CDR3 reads CASSWGTGQHSPLHF. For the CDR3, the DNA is TGTGCCAGCAGCTGGGGGACAGGCCAGCATTCACCCCTCCACTTT.

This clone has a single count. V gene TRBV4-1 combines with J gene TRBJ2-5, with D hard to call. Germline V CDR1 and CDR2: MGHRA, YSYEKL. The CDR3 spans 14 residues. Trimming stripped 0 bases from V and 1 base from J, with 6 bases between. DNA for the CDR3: TGCGCCAGCAGCCAAGATCTAGGCCAAGAGACCCAGTACTTC. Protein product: CASSQDLGQETQYF.

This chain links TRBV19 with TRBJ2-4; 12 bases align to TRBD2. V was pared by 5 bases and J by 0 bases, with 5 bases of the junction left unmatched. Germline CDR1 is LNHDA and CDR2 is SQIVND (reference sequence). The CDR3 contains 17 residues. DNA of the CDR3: TGTGCCAGTAGTGCTAGCGGGGGGGCACTAGCCAAAAACATTCAGTACTTC. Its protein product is CASSASGGALAKNIQYF.

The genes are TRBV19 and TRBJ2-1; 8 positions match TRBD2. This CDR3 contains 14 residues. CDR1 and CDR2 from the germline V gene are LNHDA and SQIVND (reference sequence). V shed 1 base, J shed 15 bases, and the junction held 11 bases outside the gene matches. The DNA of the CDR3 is TGTGCCAGTAGTATAGCGAGCGGGAGCAGCAACTTGTTCTTC. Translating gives CASSIASGSSNLFF.

The CDR3: CASSGDRGVHEKLFF. The CDR3 DNA reads as TGCGCCAGCAGCGGAGACAGGGGAGTTCATGAAAAACTGTTTTTT. The rearrangement uses TRBV5-1 and TRBJ1-4; 8 bases line up with TRBD1. Germline CDR1 and CDR2: SGHRS and YFSETQ. V lost 4 bases to trimming and J lost 6 bases; unmatched junction nucleotides: 8. CDR3 length: 15 amino acids.

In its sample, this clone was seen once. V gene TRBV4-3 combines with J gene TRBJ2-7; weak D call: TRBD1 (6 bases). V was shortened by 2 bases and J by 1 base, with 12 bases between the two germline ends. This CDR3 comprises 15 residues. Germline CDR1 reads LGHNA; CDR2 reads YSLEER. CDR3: CASSQSMGTSYEQYF. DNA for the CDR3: TGCGCCAGCAGCCAATCAATGGGGACATCCTACGAGCAGTACTTC.

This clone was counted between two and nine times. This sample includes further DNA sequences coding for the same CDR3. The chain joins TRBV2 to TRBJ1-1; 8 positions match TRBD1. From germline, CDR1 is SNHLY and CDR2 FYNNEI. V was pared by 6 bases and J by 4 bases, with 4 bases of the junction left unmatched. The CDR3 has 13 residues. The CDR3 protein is CASRLTGGTEAFF. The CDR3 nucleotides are TGTGCCAGCAGGTTAACAGGGGGCACTGAAGCTTTCTTT.

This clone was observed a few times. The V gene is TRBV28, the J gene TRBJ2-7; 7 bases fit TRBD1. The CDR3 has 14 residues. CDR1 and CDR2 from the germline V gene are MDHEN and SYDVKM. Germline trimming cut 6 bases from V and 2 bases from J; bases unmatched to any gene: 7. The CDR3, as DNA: TGTGCCAGCAGATCGGGACAGAACACCTACGAGCAGTACTTC. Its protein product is CASRSGQNTYEQYF.

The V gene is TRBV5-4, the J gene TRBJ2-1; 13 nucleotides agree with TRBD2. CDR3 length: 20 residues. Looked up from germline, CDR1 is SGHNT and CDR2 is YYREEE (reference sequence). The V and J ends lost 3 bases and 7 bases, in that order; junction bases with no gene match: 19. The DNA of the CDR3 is TGTGCCAGCAGCTCCCCCCCGGGACAGGGTGGACTAGCGGGAGAGAATGAGCAGTTCTTC. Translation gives CASSSPPGQGGLAGENEQFF.

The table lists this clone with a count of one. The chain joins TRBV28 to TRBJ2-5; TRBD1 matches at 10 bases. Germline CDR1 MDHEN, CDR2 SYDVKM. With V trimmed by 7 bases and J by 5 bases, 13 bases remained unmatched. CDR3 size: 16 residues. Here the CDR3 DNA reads TGTGCCAGCATCTCTGCTCGGGACAGGGGTTCGGAGACCCAGTACTTC. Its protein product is CASISARDRGSETQYF.

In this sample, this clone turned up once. The CDR3 sequence is CASRDRTNYGYTF. CDR3 bases: TGTGCCAGTAGGGACAGAACGAACTATGGCTACACCTTC. The genes are TRBV19 and TRBJ1-2; D is perhaps TRBD1 (6 bases). Between the trimmed V and J ends, which lost 6 bases and 2 bases, there was a span of 10 bases. Germline assignment: CDR1 LNHDA and CDR2 SQIVND (reference sequence). The CDR3 spans 13 residues.

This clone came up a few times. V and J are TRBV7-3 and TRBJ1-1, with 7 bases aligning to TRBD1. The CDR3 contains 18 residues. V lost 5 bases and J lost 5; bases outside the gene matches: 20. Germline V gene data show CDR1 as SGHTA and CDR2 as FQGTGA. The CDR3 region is CASSPSLAGQGDWTEAFF. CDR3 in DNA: TGTGCCAGCAGCCCGAGCTTGGCAGGGCAGGGGGATTGGACTGAAGCTTTCTTT.

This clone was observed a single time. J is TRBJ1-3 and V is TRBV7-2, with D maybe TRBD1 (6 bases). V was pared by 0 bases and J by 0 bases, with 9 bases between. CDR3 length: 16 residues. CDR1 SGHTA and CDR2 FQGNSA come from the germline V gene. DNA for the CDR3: TGTGCCAGCAGCTTAGCTGGGGGCAACTCTGGAAACACCATATATTTT. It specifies CASSLAGGNSGNTIYF.

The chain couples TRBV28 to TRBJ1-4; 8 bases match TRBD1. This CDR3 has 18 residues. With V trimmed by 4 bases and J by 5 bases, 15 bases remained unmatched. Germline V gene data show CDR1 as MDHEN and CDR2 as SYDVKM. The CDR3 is CASSWGPLPGQANEKLFF. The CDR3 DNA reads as TGTGCCAGCAGTTGGGGGCCCCTGCCGGGACAGGCGAATGAAAAACTGTTTTTT.

CDR3 sequence reads: CASTGTGSNYGYTF. Here the CDR3 DNA reads TGTGCCAGTACCGGGACAGGATCTAACTATGGCTACACCTTC. The chain has TRBV9 and TRBJ1-2, with 8 positions matching TRBD1. The CDR3 consists of 14 residues. The V segment lost 8 bases and the J segment 0 bases; nucleotides outside the gene matches: 6. Germline V gene lookup returns CDR1 SGDLS and CDR2 YYNGEE. Complete variable domain (other parts from reference TRBV9 and TRBJ1-2): DSGVTQTPKHLITATGQRVTLRCSPRSGDLSVYWYQQSLDQGLQFLIQYYNGEERAKGNILERFSAQQFPDLHSELNLSSLELGDSALYFCASTGTGSNYGYTFGSGTRLTVV.

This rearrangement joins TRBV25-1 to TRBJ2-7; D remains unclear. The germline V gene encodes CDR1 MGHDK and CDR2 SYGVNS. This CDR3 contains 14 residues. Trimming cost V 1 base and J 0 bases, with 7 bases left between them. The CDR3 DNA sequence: TGTGCCAGCAGTGAATTTGGCAGCTCCTACGAGCAGTACTTC. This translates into CASSEFGSSYEQYF.

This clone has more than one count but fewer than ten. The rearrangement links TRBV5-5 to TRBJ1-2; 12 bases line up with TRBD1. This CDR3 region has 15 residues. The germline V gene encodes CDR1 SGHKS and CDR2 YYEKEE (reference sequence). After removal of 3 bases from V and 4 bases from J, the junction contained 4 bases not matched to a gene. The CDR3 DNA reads TGTGCCAGCAGCTGGGGGACAGGGGGCATCTATGGCTACACCTTC. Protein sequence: CASSWGTGGIYGYTF.